Sequencing of this T cell receptor beta chain was carried out in a study of CD8 T cells in Susac syndrome. Concerning this clonotype itself: The antigen remains unidentified.

Study observations and caveats: Regarding the TCR sequencing and HLA analysis, the study admitted that a relatively small number of individuals were involved.

Sequencing of TCR beta was performed on blood CD8+ T cells and on blood CD4+ T cells. The multiple sclerosis controls were treatment-naive patients affected by stable or active relapsing-remitting disease. Negative isolation was used for CD8+ and CD4+ T cells and FACS enrichment for TEMRA cells. With random hexamers, roughly 0.45 to 1 ug RNA was reverse transcribed. From the immunoSEQ multiplex PCR reads, TCRdb called clonotypes with MiXCR, one entry per CDR3 protein. The sample has some 150,000 distinct CDR3 sequences; nearly 97% are singletons. The germline gives CDR1 SNHLY, CDR2 FYNNEI. This CDR3 has 16 residues. With V trimmed by 7 bases and J by 4 bases, 10 bases remained unmatched.

This clonotype was obtained from a human donor with multiple sclerosis. What was sequenced was CD8+ T cells from PBMCs. The chain couples TRBV2 to TRBJ2-2; 9 bases are a match to TRBD1. The CDR3 nucleotides are TGTGCCAGCACCTGGGACAGGGCCCAAGGCACCGGGGAGCTGTTTTTT. Amino acids: CASTWDRAQGTGELFF.